This T cell receptor (beta chain) is drawn from a study of T cell changes during pregnancy in multiple sclerosis. Clones were read by immunoSEQ multiplex PCR, and TCRdb kept only the in-frame ones, dropping some. The sample yields about 57,000 clones, around 90% seen once. CDR3 size: 15 residues. In germline, CDR1 is SGHRS, CDR2 YFSETQ. Trimming took 4 bases from V and 1 from J, leaving 14 bases between them. The source material was CD4+ T cells from peripheral blood mononuclear cells, sampled before pregnancy. The receptor comes from a female donor with multiple sclerosis, enrolled in a pregnancy study. The rearrangement links TRBV5-1 to TRBJ1-2; TRBD1 is a possible D gene (5 bases). CDR3 DNA sequence: TGCGCCAGCAGCGGGGGGGTCCTAAATAACTATGGCTACACCTTC. This translates into CASSGGVLNNYGYTF.